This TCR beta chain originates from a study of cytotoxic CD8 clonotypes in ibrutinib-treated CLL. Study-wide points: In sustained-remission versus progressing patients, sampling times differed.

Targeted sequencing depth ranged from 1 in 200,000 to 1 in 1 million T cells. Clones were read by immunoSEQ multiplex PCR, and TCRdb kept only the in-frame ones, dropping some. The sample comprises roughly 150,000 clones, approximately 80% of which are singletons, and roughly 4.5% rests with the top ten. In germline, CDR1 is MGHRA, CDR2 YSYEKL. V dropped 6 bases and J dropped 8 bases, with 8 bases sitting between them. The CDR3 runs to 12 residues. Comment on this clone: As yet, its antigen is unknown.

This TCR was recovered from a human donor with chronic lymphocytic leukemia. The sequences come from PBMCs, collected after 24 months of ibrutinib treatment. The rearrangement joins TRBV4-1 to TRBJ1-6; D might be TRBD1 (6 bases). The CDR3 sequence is CASSRQDSPLHF. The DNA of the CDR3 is TGCGCCAGCAGTAGACAGGATTCACCCCTCCACTTT.